Below, 17 T cell receptor beta chains from the same sample are listed, as sequenced in a study of beta chain features in type 1 diabetes. Study conclusions and caveats: People with Type 1 diabetes carried modestly yet significantly shorter TCRB CDR3s in all four CD4+ subsets.

No cognate antigen is known for these TCRs. The whole isolated RNA underwent reverse transcription, so sequencing captured expressed TCRB transcripts. TCRdb keeps only in-frame clones here, not all; method: immunoSEQ multiplex PCR. Among 150,000 to 180,000 clones, approximately 10% were seen once, and the ten largest hold roughly 0.45%. The sequencing sample was made of central memory CD4+ T cells from blood. The receptors originated from a young man with type 1 diabetes.

The chain carries TRBV2 and TRBJ1-2; 8 positions agree with TRBD1. Unmatched junction bases numbered 1, after V lost 6 bases and J lost 4 bases. This CDR3 is 12 amino acids long. The germline CDR1 and CDR2 sequences are SNHLY and FYNNEI. The CDR3 loop is CASRGQGYGYTF. The CDR3 DNA sequence: TGTGCCAGCAGAGGACAGGGCTATGGCTACACCTTC.

The V call is TRBV10-3, the J call TRBJ2-7, with D possibly being TRBD1 (7 bases). The CDR3 contains 14 residues. Germline-derived CDR1 and CDR2 are ENHRY and SYGVKD. V was clipped by 11 bases and J by 1 base, with 18 bases between them. The CDR3 DNA follows: TGTGCCCTCCGGGGCGGGACAGAGTCCTACGAGCAGTACTTC. It codes for CALRGGTESYEQYF.

This clone has a handful of counts. V is TRBV7-2 and J is TRBJ2-5; 14 nucleotides line up with TRBD2. In germline, CDR1 is SGHTA, CDR2 FQGNSA. The trim removed 7 bases at V and 4 bases at J, leaving 2 bases unmatched. The CDR3 spans 14 residues. The CDR3 loop reads CASKTSGRGETQYF. CDR3 nucleotide sequence: TGTGCCAGCAAGACTAGCGGGAGGGGAGAGACCCAGTACTTC.

The rearrangement joins TRBV13 to TRBJ2-7; perhaps TRBD2 as D (6 bases). Germline V gives CDR1 PRHDT, CDR2 FYEKMQ (reference sequence). V was shortened by 5 bases and J by 2 bases, with 13 bases between the two germline ends. The CDR3 is 14 residues long. CDR3: CASSAFSGTYEQYF. In DNA, the CDR3 is TGTGCCAGCAGCGCCTTTAGCGGAACCTACGAGCAGTACTTC.

This clone was detected only a few times. This rearrangement joins TRBV30 to TRBJ1-5; 8 nucleotides line up with TRBD1. The V segment lost 2 bases and the J segment 0 bases; nucleotides outside the gene matches: 6. The V gene's germline CDR1 is GTSNPN and CDR2 SVGIG (reference sequence). CDR3 length: 16 amino acids. This CDR3 reads CAWSQGAGGSNQPQHF. CDR3 coding DNA: TGTGCCTGGAGTCAGGGGGCAGGGGGTAGCAATCAGCCCCAGCATTTT.

This clone was picked up a small number of times. This rearrangement joins TRBV27 to TRBJ2-3; 9 bases are a match to TRBD2. CDR1 is MNHEY and CDR2 is SMNVEV in the germline V gene (reference sequence). V shed 10 bases, J shed 2 bases, and the junction held 7 bases outside the gene matches. The CDR3 extends over 14 amino acids. Here the CDR3 reads CATQRLADTDTQYF. In DNA form, the CDR3 reads TGTGCCACCCAACGACTAGCGGACACAGATACGCAGTATTTT.

This clone was detected only a few times. Here the CDR3 DNA reads TGTGCCAGCAGCCCCGCTCCGAGCTCCTACGAGCAGTACTTC. This sequence encodes CASSPAPSSYEQYF. The V and J genes are TRBV7-3 and TRBJ2-7, with no clear D. Germline-derived CDR1 and CDR2 are SGHTA and FQGTGA. Trimming removed 5 bases from V and 0 bases from J, with 11 bases in between. This CDR3 is built from 14 residues. Full variable domain (rest looked up from reference TRBV7-3 and TRBJ2-7): GAGVSQTPSNKVTEKGKYVELRCDPISGHTALYWYRQSLGQGPEFLIYFQGTGAADDSGLPNDRFFAVRPEGSVSTLKIQRTERGDSAVYLCASSPAPSSYEQYFGPGTRLTVT.

The chain recombines TRBV5-4 with TRBJ2-1; D remains ambiguous. V lost 0 bases and J 0 bases, leaving 7 bases between the germline ends. Germline values: CDR1 SGHNT, CDR2 YYREEE (reference sequence). This CDR3 has 15 amino acids. CDR3 residues: CASSLDSNSYNEQFF. The CDR3 nucleotides are TGTGCCAGCAGCTTGGACTCTAACTCCTACAATGAGCAGTTCTTC.

CDR3 in amino acids: CASSLQGEGYTF. CDR3 bases: TGCGCCAGCAGCTTGCAGGGGGAAGGCTACACCTTC. The chain is built from TRBV5-1 and TRBJ1-2; 7 bases are a match to TRBD1. V dropped 1 base and J dropped 8; count of bases not matched to a gene: 2. Germline assignment: CDR1 SGHRS and CDR2 YFSETQ. The CDR3 is 12 residues long. The whole variable domain, remainder taken from reference TRBV5-1 and TRBJ1-2, is KAGVTQTPRYLIKTRGQQVTLSCSPISGHRSVSWYQQTPGQGLQFLFEYFSETQRNKGNFPGRFSGRQFSNSRSEMNVSTLELGDSALYLCASSLQGEGYTFGSGTRLTVV.

This clone has a handful of counts. The CDR3 DNA follows: TGTGCCAGCAGCCAAGGAAGGCGACAGGGAGCCGGGGAGCTGTTTTTT. Translating it yields CASSQGRRQGAGELFF. The chain is built from TRBV14 and TRBJ2-2, with 7 bases identical to TRBD1. J was trimmed by 6 bases and V by 1 base; bases with no gene match: 8. From germline, CDR1 is SGHDN and CDR2 FVKESK. CDR3 length equals 16 residues.

This clone has just a few counts. The CDR3 sequence is CASSRGRGQFDEQYF. The CDR3 nucleotides read TGTGCCAGCAGCCGGGGCAGGGGGCAGTTCGACGAGCAGTACTTC. V gene TRBV4-2 combines with J gene TRBJ2-7; the match to TRBD1 covers 8 bases. The trim removed 4 bases at V and 5 bases at J, leaving 10 bases unmatched. This CDR3 contains 15 residues. Germline lookup yields CDR1 LGHNA and CDR2 YNFKEQ.

This clone showed up just once. This chain uses TRBV2 with TRBJ2-7; 7 bases match TRBD1. With 5 bases clipped from V and 2 bases from J, the junction kept 6 bases outside the gene matches. Germline V lookup: CDR1 SNHLY, CDR2 FYNNEI. The CDR3 contains 14 residues. The CDR3, as DNA: TGTGCCAGCAGTCCGATGACAGGGCCCTACGAGCAGTACTTC. It is translated as CASSPMTGPYEQYF.

J is TRBJ1-3 and V is TRBV7-9; D possibly corresponds to TRBD1 (5 bases). Germline V gene sequence: CDR1 SEHNR, CDR2 FQNEAQ (reference sequence). The CDR3 is 15 residues long. V was shortened by 7 bases and J by 1 base, with 14 bases between the two germline ends. The CDR3 DNA reads TGTGCCAGCACCAATTCCGGGGGATCTGGAAACACCATATATTTT. Its translation: CASTNSGGSGNTIYF.

The gene calls are TRBV5-5 and TRBJ2-7; TRBD2 aligns across 9 bases. The CDR3 is 14 amino acids. Germline V gives CDR1 SGHKS, CDR2 YYEKEE (reference sequence). The V gene end was trimmed by 4 bases and the J gene end by 4 bases; junction bases not matched to a gene: 6. The CDR3 DNA reads TGTGCCAGCAGCCTCGATAGCGGGAGTTACGAGCAGTACTTC. Translation gives CASSLDSGSYEQYF.

This clone was counted only a few times. The V and J genes are TRBV28 and TRBJ2-7, with TRBD1 identical over 11 bases. The J segment lost 2 bases and the V segment lost 6 bases, leaving 3 bases of the junction unmatched. This CDR3 is 14 amino acids long. From germline, CDR1 is MDHEN and CDR2 SYDVKM. The CDR3 coding sequence is TGTGCCAGCAGCCGGGGACAGGGGGCCTACGAGCAGTACTTC. It translates to CASSRGQGAYEQYF.

The rearrangement links TRBV11-2 to TRBJ1-2; D may be TRBD1 (6 bases). The CDR3 has 12 residues. V was trimmed by 5 bases and J by 6 bases, leaving 10 bases between them. The germline CDR1 and CDR2 sequences are SGHAT and FQNNGV. The CDR3 coding sequence is TGTGCCAGCAGCCCCGAGGGGGATGGCTACACCTTC. It translates to CASSPEGDGYTF.

The chain carries TRBV7-9 and TRBJ2-1, with a tentative D call TRBD1 (5 bases). Germline assignment: CDR1 SEHNR and CDR2 FQNEAQ (reference sequence). The CDR3 is 11 residues long. Trimming left V 4 bases short and J 7 bases short, with 5 bases between. Written as DNA, the CDR3 is TGTGCCAGCAGCTCAGGGAATGAGCAGTTCTTC. The encoded protein is CASSSGNEQFF.